This TCR beta chain was identified in a study of CDR3 diversity in severe acne. From the PCR reads, TCRdb called clonotypes with MiXCR, one entry per CDR3 protein. The sample carries fewer than 100,000 distinct CDR3 sequences, under 65% recorded once. This clonotype has more than one count but fewer than ten. The V segment lost 5 bases and the J segment 2 bases; nucleotides outside the gene matches: 4. The CDR3 covers 15 residues. Per germline, CDR1 SEHNR and CDR2 FQNEAQ (reference sequence). The sequenced sample was blood. The genes are TRBV7-9 and TRBJ2-1; TRBD1 matches 9 bases. The clonotype originates from a male donor in good health, without acne. The CDR3 nucleotides read TGTGCCAGCAGCAGGGACAGGGACACCTACAATGAGCAGTTCTTC. Protein: CASSRDRDTYNEQFF.